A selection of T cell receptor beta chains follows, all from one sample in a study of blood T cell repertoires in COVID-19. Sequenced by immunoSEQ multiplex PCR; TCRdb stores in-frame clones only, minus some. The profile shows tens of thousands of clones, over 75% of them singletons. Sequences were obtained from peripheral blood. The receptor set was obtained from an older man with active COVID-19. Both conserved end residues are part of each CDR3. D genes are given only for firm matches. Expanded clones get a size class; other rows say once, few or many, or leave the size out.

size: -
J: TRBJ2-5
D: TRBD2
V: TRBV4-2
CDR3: CASSQSAGGRDQETQYF
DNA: TGTGCCAGCAGCCAATCAGCGGGAGGGAGGGACCAAGAGACCCAGTACTTC

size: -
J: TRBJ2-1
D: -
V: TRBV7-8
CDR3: CASSLGALRYNEQFF
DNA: TGTGCCAGCAGCTTGGGGGCTCTGAGATACAATGAGCAGTTCTTC

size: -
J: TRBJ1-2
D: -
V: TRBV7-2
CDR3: CASSLARANYGYTF
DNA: TGTGCCAGCAGCTTGGCCAGGGCCAACTATGGCTACACCTTC

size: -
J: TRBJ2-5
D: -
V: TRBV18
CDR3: CASSPFGQGGETQYF
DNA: TGTGCCAGCTCACCTTTCGGACAGGGAGGGGAGACCCAGTACTTC

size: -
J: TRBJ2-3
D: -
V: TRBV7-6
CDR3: CASSLSGTDTQYF
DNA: TGTGCCAGCAGCTTGTCCGGCACAGATACGCAGTATTTT

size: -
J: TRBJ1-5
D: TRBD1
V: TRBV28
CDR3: CASSSTGGNQPQHF
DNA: TGTGCCAGCAGTTCGACAGGGGGCAATCAGCCCCAGCATTTT

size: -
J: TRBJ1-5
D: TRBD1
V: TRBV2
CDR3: CASSGGQGIYQPQHF
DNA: TGTGCCAGCAGCGGGGGACAGGGGATCTATCAGCCCCAGCATTTT

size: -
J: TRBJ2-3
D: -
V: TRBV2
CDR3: CASRGAGTDTQYF
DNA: TGTGCCAGCAGGGGGGCCGGCACAGATACGCAGTATTTT

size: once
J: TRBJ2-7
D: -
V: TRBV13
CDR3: CASSTGPQTYEQYF
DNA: TGTGCCAGCAGCACAGGCCCACAAACCTACGAGCAGTACTTC

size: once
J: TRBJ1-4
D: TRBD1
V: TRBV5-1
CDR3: CASQRDSNEKLFF
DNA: TGCGCCAGCCAGAGGGACAGTAATGAAAAACTGTTTTTT

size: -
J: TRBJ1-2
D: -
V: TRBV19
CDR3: CASSTWTAFYGYTF
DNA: TGTGCCAGTAGTACCTGGACAGCTTTCTATGGCTACACCTTC

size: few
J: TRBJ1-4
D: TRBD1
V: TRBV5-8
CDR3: CASSPGQGARGEKLFF
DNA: TGTGCCAGCAGCCCGGGACAGGGGGCGCGCGGTGAAAAACTGTTTTTT

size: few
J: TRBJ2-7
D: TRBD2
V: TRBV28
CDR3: CASSSPGSGAYEQYF
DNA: TGTGCCAGCAGTTCCCCGGGTAGCGGGGCCTACGAGCAGTACTTC

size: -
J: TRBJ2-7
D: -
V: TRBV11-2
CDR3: CASSLVGLTVSQYF
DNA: TGTGCCAGCAGCTTAGTGGGGCTCACAGTGTCGCAGTACTTC

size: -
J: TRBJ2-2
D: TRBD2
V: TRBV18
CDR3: CASSPPPLAGGMNTGELFF
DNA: TGTGCCAGCTCACCCCCGCCGCTAGCGGGAGGAATGAACACCGGGGAGCTGTTTTTT

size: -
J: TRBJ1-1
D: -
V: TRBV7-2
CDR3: CASSFFGSGTEAFF
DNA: -

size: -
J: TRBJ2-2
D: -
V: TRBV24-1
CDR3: CATSARVIGGELFF
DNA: TGTGCCACCAGTGCGCGGGTTATAGGCGGGGAGCTGTTTTTT

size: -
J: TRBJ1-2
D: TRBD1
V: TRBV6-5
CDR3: CASSRGRGYYGYTF
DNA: TGTGCCAGCAGTCGGGGCAGGGGGTACTATGGCTACACCTTC

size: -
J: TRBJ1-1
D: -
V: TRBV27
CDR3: CASKIGVRAFF
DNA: TGTGCCAGCAAGATAGGGGTGAGAGCTTTCTTT

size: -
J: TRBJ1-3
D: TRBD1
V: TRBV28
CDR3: CASSTSIRGLTGNTIYF
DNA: TGTGCCAGCAGTACCTCCATCAGGGGGCTCACTGGAAACACCATATATTTT

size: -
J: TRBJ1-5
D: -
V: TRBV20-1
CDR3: CSASRGLNSNQPQHF
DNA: TGCAGTGCTAGTCGAGGGCTTAATAGCAATCAGCCCCAGCATTTT

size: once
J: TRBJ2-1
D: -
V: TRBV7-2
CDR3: CASSLGGRRGRGNEQFF
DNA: TGTGCCAGCAGCTTAGGGGGCCGGCGGGGCCGGGGCAATGAGCAGTTCTTC

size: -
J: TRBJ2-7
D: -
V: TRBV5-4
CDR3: CASSPIGGLRYEQYF
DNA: TGTGCCAGCAGCCCGATCGGGGGACTCCGCTACGAGCAGTACTTC

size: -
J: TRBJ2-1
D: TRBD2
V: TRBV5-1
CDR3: CASSRTSGRVNEQFF
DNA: TGCGCCAGCAGCAGGACTAGCGGGAGAGTTAATGAGCAGTTCTTC

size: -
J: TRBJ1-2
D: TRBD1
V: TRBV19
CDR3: CASSMTGTNYGYTF
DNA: TGTGCCAGTAGTATGACAGGGACTAACTATGGCTACACCTTC

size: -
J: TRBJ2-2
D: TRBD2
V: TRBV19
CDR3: CASGRSGGSTGELFF
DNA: TGTGCCAGTGGGAGGAGCGGGGGTTCTACCGGGGAGCTGTTTTTT

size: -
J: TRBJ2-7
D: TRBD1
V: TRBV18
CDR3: CASSQEGQGRYEQYF
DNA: TGTGCCAGCTCACAGGAGGGACAGGGAAGATACGAGCAGTACTTC

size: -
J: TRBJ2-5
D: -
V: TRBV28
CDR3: CASKGRGAQYF
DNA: TGTGCCAGCAAAGGCAGGGGAGCCCAGTACTTC

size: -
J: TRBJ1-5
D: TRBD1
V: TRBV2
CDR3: CASSGEGAINQPQHF
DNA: TGTGCCAGCAGTGGAGAGGGGGCCATCAATCAGCCCCAGCATTTT

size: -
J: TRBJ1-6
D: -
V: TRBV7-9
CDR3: CASSLRGTLHF
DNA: TGTGCCAGCAGCCTCCGGGGGACCCTCCACTTT

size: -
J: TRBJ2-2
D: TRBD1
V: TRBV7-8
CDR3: CASSLRTGTNTGELFF
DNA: TGTGCCAGCAGCTTACGGACAGGGACGAACACCGGGGAGCTGTTTTTT

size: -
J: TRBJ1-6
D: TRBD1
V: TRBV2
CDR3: CASSRDRENSPLHF
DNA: TGTGCCAGCAGCCGAGACAGGGAGAATTCACCCCTCCACTTT

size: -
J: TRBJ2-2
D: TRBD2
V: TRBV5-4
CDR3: CASRWTSGSVTTGELFF
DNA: TGTGCCAGCAGATGGACTAGCGGGAGTGTGACCACCGGGGAGCTGTTTTTT

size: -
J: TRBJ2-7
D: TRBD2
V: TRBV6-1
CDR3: CASSEAGGLASYEQYF
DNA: TGTGCCAGCAGTGAAGCAGGCGGACTAGCCTCCTACGAGCAGTACTTC

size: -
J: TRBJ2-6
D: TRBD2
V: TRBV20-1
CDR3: CSASSGGHSWANVLTF
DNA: TGCAGTGCTAGTAGCGGGGGGCATTCTTGGGCCAACGTCCTGACTTTC

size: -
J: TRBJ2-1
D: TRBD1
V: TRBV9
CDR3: CASSVGDRVHEQFF
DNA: TGTGCCAGCAGCGTAGGGGACAGGGTACATGAGCAGTTCTTC

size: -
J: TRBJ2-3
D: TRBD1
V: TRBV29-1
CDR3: CSVARPGQGTDTQYF
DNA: TGCAGCGTAGCTAGGCCGGGACAGGGCACAGATACGCAGTATTTT

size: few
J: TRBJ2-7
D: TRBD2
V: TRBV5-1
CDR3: CASSINSGGNYEQYF
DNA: TGCGCCAGCAGCATAAATAGCGGGGGGAACTACGAGCAGTACTTC

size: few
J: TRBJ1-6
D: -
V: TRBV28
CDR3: CASSNLDRSNSPLHF
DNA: TGTGCCAGCAGTAACCTAGACAGGTCTAATTCACCCCTCCACTTT

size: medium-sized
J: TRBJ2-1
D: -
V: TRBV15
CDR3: CATSRGSGTYNEQFF
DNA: TGTGCCACCAGCAGAGGTTCAGGTACCTACAATGAGCAGTTCTTC

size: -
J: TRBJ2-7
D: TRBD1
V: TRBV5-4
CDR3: CASSLEGADSSYEQYF
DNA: TGTGCCAGCAGCTTGGAGGGGGCGGATAGCTCCTACGAGCAGTACTTC

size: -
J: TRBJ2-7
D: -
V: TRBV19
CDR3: CASSIDAGNDYEQYF
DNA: TGTGCCAGTAGTATAGATGCAGGTAACGACTACGAGCAGTACTTC

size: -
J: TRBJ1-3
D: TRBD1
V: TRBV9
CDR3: CASSALSGGQGTNTIYF
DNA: TGTGCCAGCAGCGCCCTAAGCGGGGGACAGGGGACAAACACCATATATTTT

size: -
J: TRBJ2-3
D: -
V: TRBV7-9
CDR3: CASSLRGAGTDTQYF
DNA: TGTGCCAGCAGCTTACGGGGGGCTGGAACAGATACGCAGTATTTT

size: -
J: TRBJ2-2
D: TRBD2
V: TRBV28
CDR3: CASSYQRGSTGELFF
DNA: TGTGCCAGCAGTTACCAGCGGGGGAGCACCGGGGAGCTGTTTTTT

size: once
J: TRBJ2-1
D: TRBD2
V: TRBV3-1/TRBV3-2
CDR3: CASSPLNPRLAGNNEQFF
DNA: TGTGCCAGCAGCCCGCTCAACCCCAGACTAGCGGGGAACAATGAGCAGTTCTTC

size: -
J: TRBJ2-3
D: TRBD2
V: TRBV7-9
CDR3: CASSPRSGGAIDTQYF
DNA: TGTGCCAGCAGCCCACGTAGCGGGGGGGCCATAGATACGCAGTATTTT

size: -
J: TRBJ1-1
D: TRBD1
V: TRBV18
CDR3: CASSRPGTVNTEAFF
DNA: TGTGCCAGCTCACGTCCCGGGACAGTGAACACTGAAGCTTTCTTT

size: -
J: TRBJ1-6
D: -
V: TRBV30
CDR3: CAWSEPTGISPLHF
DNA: TGTGCCTGGAGTGAGCCTACAGGGATTTCACCCCTCCACTTT

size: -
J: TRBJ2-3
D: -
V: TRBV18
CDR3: CASSPIPGYGPDTQYF
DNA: TGTGCCAGCTCACCAATCCCCGGTTATGGTCCAGATACGCAGTATTTT

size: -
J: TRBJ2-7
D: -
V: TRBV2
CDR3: CASSEGVASYEQYF
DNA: TGTGCCAGCAGTGAAGGGGTAGCCTCCTACGAGCAGTACTTC

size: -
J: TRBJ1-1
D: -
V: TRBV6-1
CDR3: CASRMDRNTEAFF
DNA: TGTGCCAGCAGAATGGACAGGAACACTGAAGCTTTCTTT

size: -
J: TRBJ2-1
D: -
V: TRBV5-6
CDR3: CASTAYHPEQQFF
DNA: TGTGCCAGCACCGCCTACCATCCCGAACAGCAGTTCTTC

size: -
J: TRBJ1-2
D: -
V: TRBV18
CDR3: CASSPQGRDYGYTF
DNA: TGTGCCAGCTCACCTCAGGGGCGCGACTATGGCTACACCTTC

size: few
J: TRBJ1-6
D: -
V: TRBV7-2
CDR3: CASSFHGGSDSPLHF
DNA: TGTGCCAGCAGCTTTCACGGGGGATCAGATTCACCCCTCCACTTT